These T cell receptor beta chains were read from a single sample in a study of identical twins. TCRdb processed the 5' RACE reads anew with MiXCR; each CDR3 protein has one entry. This table has 400,000 to 550,000 distinct CDR3 sequences, less than 25% appearing once. The same data also contributed to another study, on T cells expressing NK-cell markers.

The specimen was CD4+ T cells sorted from blood. Every receptor here comes from a woman younger than 30 in good health. CDR3s leave out the opening cysteine and the closing phenylalanine or tryptophan. Part of the rows lack a size; the others show once, few, many or a class for expanded clones.

clone size: few
V gene: TRBV6-5
CDR3 protein: ASSYSRGDDQPQH

clone size: .
V gene: TRBV7-9
CDR3 protein: ASRSQVQETQY

clone size: few
V gene: TRBV13
CDR3 protein: ASSLRRAGGGELF

clone size: .
V gene: TRBV12-3/TRBV12-4
CDR3 protein: ASSNRDYNSPLH

clone size: .
V gene: TRBV12-3/TRBV12-4
CDR3 protein: ASSRDSMNYGYT

clone size: .
V gene: TRBV20-1
CDR3 protein: SALRDHRTYEQY

clone size: .
V gene: TRBV6-6
CDR3 protein: ASSYGRSQWY

clone size: few
V gene: TRBV7-9
CDR3 protein: ASSSGRAYYGYT

clone size: few
V gene: TRBV20-1
CDR3 protein: SASDTNTEAF

clone size: few
V gene: TRBV10-3
CDR3 protein: AISKTGSNYGYT

clone size: few
V gene: TRBV6-2/TRBV6-3
CDR3 protein: ASSSPTLRTGIADTQY

clone size: .
V gene: TRBV6-1
CDR3 protein: ASSETGLGEQF

clone size: few
V gene: TRBV29-1
CDR3 protein: SVYVGGIEKLF

clone size: few
V gene: TRBV29-1
CDR3 protein: SVDWVGPGEQF

clone size: .
V gene: TRBV7-9
CDR3 protein: ASSHFEDTEAF

clone size: many
V gene: TRBV29-1
CDR3 protein: SAQRDRTEAF

clone size: few
V gene: TRBV6-1
CDR3 protein: ASRLRQTNTEAF

clone size: few
V gene: TRBV6-5
CDR3 protein: ASSNPPLGQF

clone size: .
V gene: TRBV28
CDR3 protein: ASSSGAGNIQY

clone size: few
V gene: TRBV21-1
CDR3 protein: ASSMGQDLPYVLT

clone size: few
V gene: TRBV20-1
CDR3 protein: SARDRRQPNEAF

clone size: .
V gene: TRBV12-3/TRBV12-4
CDR3 protein: ASTKDGGETQY

clone size: .
V gene: TRBV4-2
CDR3 protein: ASSQSGTGYTGELF

clone size: many
V gene: TRBV10-3
CDR3 protein: AISETHQGAAYEQY

clone size: .
V gene: TRBV5-1
CDR3 protein: ASSLRGGANGDTQY

clone size: .
V gene: TRBV13
CDR3 protein: ASSSRLGGPLH

clone size: .
V gene: TRBV6-4
CDR3 protein: ASSPTSGGRREQY

clone size: .
V gene: TRBV5-1
CDR3 protein: ASSLARQNTEAF

clone size: few
V gene: TRBV20-1
CDR3 protein: SARDRLAGSTDTQY